Listed below are T cell receptor beta chains from one sample, sequenced in a study of blood T cells in healthy people across ages. TCRdb fed the 5' RACE reads into MiXCR, producing one record per CDR3 protein. The sample yields over 700,000 distinct CDR3 sequences, 40% to 65% seen once. Material: blood. These receptors were collected from an elderly man in good health. The CDR3 runs from the conserved cysteine through the conserved F or W. The D gene is left open where the match is weak. Rows may omit the clone size; those that give it use once, few, many or a size class.

J: TRBJ2-1; V: TRBV20-1; size: .; D: TRBD2; DNA: TGCAGTGCTACGGAGGGACTAGCGAGGAATGAGCAGTTCTTC; CDR3: CSATEGLARNEQFF
J: TRBJ2-7; V: TRBV3-1; size: few; D: TRBD2; DNA: TGTGCCGCAGAGGCGGGGGGGACCTACGAGCAGTACTTC; CDR3: CAAEAGGTYEQYF
J: TRBJ2-3; V: TRBV20-1; size: .; D: TRBD2; DNA: TGCAGTGCTCCGAGGACTAGCGGGAGGGTTACGCAGTATTTT; CDR3: CSAPRTSGRVTQYF
J: TRBJ2-1; V: TRBV27; size: .; D: .; DNA: TGTGCCAGCAGCCAACGCCCTAGCGTCCTATCCTACAATGAGCAGTTCTTC; CDR3: CASSQRPSVLSYNEQFF
J: TRBJ2-7; V: TRBV20-1; size: few; D: TRBD2; DNA: TGCAGTGCAAAACTAGCGGGAGTCGCCTACGAGCAGTACTTC; CDR3: CSAKLAGVAYEQYF
J: TRBJ2-1; V: TRBV11-2; size: once; D: .; DNA: .; CDR3: CASRVAGGARNERFF
J: TRBJ2-3; V: TRBV27; size: .; D: .; DNA: TGTGCCAGCAGACAGGGCCCGGGATACGCGTATTTT; CDR3: CASRQGPGYAYF
J: TRBJ2-5; V: TRBV5-1; size: .; D: .; DNA: TGCGCCAGCAGCTTGGCGAGAGGGGGGTCCCAAGAGACCCAGTACTTC; CDR3: CASSLARGGSQETQYF
J: TRBJ2-1; V: TRBV3-1; size: few; D: TRBD2; DNA: TGTGCCAGCAGCCAAGTAAGACTAGCGGGAGACAATGAGCAGTTCTTC; CDR3: CASSQVRLAGDNEQFF
J: TRBJ2-1; V: TRBV20-1; size: few; D: TRBD2; DNA: TGCAGTGCTAGATCCGGGACTAGCAGCCACTACAATGAGCAGTTCTTC; CDR3: CSARSGTSSHYNEQFF
J: TRBJ1-2; V: TRBV6-6; size: .; D: TRBD1; DNA: TGTGCCAGCACCCTGACAGGGGGCAACTATGGCTGCACCTTC; CDR3: CASTLTGGNYGCTF
J: TRBJ2-1; V: TRBV27; size: .; D: .; DNA: TGTGCCAGCCCTCCCGGCAGGGCCGACAATGAGCAGTTCTTC; CDR3: CASPPGRADNEQFF
J: TRBJ2-3; V: TRBV7-3; size: .; D: .; DNA: TGTGCCAGCAGCTTAACGTCGCCTCCTGTGCAGTATTTT; CDR3: CASSLTSPPVQYF
J: TRBJ1-2; V: TRBV2; size: .; D: .; DNA: TGTGCCAGCAGTAGCCCCAGCTACACCTTC; CDR3: CASSSPSYTF
J: TRBJ2-7; V: TRBV5-1; size: .; D: .; DNA: TGCGCCAACAGCGTTGGACAGTCCTACGAGCAGTACTTC; CDR3: CANSVGQSYEQYF
J: TRBJ1-5; V: TRBV19; size: .; D: .; DNA: TGTGCCAGTAGTATAGACTGGGGGGGCTTGGATCAGCCCCAGCATTTT; CDR3: CASSIDWGGLDQPQHF
J: TRBJ2-1; V: TRBV12-3/TRBV12-4; size: .; D: .; DNA: TGTGCCAGCAGTTTAGCGCAAGGGGATGAGCAGTTCTTC; CDR3: CASSLAQGDEQFF
J: TRBJ1-1; V: TRBV5-1; size: .; D: .; DNA: TGCGCCAGCCATCTGGAGATGAACACTGAAGCTTTCTTT; CDR3: CASHLEMNTEAFF
J: TRBJ2-1; V: TRBV5-1; size: .; D: TRBD2; DNA: TGCGCCAGCAGCTTCCTTGCGGGAGAATGGAATGAGCAGTTCTTC; CDR3: CASSFLAGEWNEQFF
J: TRBJ2-1; V: TRBV7-9; size: .; D: .; DNA: TGTGCCAGCATCAAATCCGATGAGCAGTTCTTC; CDR3: CASIKSDEQFF
J: TRBJ1-4; V: TRBV7-9; size: .; D: .; DNA: TGTGCCAGCAGCTTCGCAACAGGAGGTCGGGATAATGAAAAACTGTTTTTT; CDR3: CASSFATGGRDNEKLFF
J: TRBJ1-1; V: TRBV12-3/TRBV12-4; size: .; D: .; DNA: TGTGCCAGCAGTTTATGGGGTGATAGGGGAGGGACTGAAGCTTTCTTT; CDR3: CASSLWGDRGGTEAFF
J: TRBJ1-1; V: TRBV6-6; size: .; D: .; DNA: TGTGCCAGCAGTTCAGGGGCCAACACTGAAGCTTTCTTT; CDR3: CASSSGANTEAFF
J: TRBJ2-4; V: TRBV11-2; size: few; D: .; DNA: TGTGCCAGCAGCTTATGGTCGGGGATTGCCAAAAACATTCAGTACTTC; CDR3: CASSLWSGIAKNIQYF
J: TRBJ1-2; V: TRBV29-1; size: .; D: TRBD1; DNA: TGCAGCGTGAGGGGTGACAGGGGGGTCGAAGGCTACACCTTC; CDR3: CSVRGDRGVEGYTF
J: TRBJ2-2; V: TRBV4-1; size: .; D: .; DNA: TGCGCCAGCAGCGTGGGCCAGAACACCGGGGAGCTGTTTTTT; CDR3: CASSVGQNTGELFF
J: TRBJ1-5; V: TRBV27; size: .; D: .; DNA: TGTGCCAGCAGTTCTGAACAGGCGAGCAATCAGCCCCAGCATTTT; CDR3: CASSSEQASNQPQHF
J: TRBJ2-1; V: TRBV20-1; size: .; D: .; DNA: TGCAGTGCTAGACTAGCAACAGAGACCCAGTTCTTC; CDR3: CSARLATETQFF
J: TRBJ1-4; V: TRBV5-1; size: few; D: .; DNA: TGCGCCAGCAGCTTGGATGGCAGTTTTAATGAAAAACTGTTTTTT; CDR3: CASSLDGSFNEKLFF
J: TRBJ2-5; V: TRBV7-2; size: few; D: TRBD2; DNA: TGTGCCAGCAGCTTAGCGGCTGAGGGACTACCTCAAGAGACCCAGTACTTC; CDR3: CASSLAAEGLPQETQYF
J: TRBJ2-3; V: TRBV20-1; size: .; D: .; DNA: TGCAGTGCTAGCGGTTTCGGGAGGGGGCTTAGCACAGATACGCAGTATTTT; CDR3: CSASGFGRGLSTDTQYF
J: TRBJ1-5; V: TRBV5-5; size: .; D: .; DNA: TGTGCCAGCAGCTTGGCTGTTAATCAGCCCCAGCATTTT; CDR3: CASSLAVNQPQHF
J: TRBJ2-7; V: TRBV28; size: .; D: .; DNA: TGTGCCAGCAGTGCCCCAGGGATTGACGAGCAGTACTTC; CDR3: CASSAPGIDEQYF
J: TRBJ2-6; V: TRBV5-1; size: few; D: .; DNA: TGCGCCACAAGGGAGGACCTGTCTGGGGCCAACGTCCTGACTTTC; CDR3: CATREDLSGANVLTF
J: TRBJ1-1; V: TRBV7-9; size: .; D: .; DNA: TGTGCCAGCAGTCCGGTGATGGGGAACACTGAAGCTTTCTTT; CDR3: CASSPVMGNTEAFF
J: TRBJ1-3; V: TRBV5-1; size: .; D: .; DNA: TGCGCCAGCAGCCCAGAAGACACGTCCTCTGGAAACACCATATATTTT; CDR3: CASSPEDTSSGNTIYF
J: TRBJ2-7; V: TRBV29-1; size: .; D: TRBD2; DNA: TGCAGCGTTAGGACTAGCGGCGACGAGCAGTACTTC; CDR3: CSVRTSGDEQYF
J: TRBJ1-2; V: TRBV25-1; size: .; D: .; DNA: TGTGCCAGCAGTGAATATGTGACCGGAGGCGGCTACACCTTC; CDR3: CASSEYVTGGGYTF
J: TRBJ2-2; V: TRBV29-1; size: few; D: TRBD2; DNA: TGCAGCGCGGGACTAGCGGGACCGAACACCGGGGAGCTGTTTTTT; CDR3: CSAGLAGPNTGELFF
J: TRBJ2-4; V: TRBV12-3/TRBV12-4; size: .; D: TRBD2; DNA: TGTGCCAGCAGTCCCCGGGGACTAGCGGGCTACAATGAGCAGTACTTC; CDR3: CASSPRGLAGYNEQYF
J: TRBJ1-5; V: TRBV6-6; size: few; D: TRBD1; DNA: TGTGCCAGCAGAACAGGGGATCAGCCCCAGCATTTT; CDR3: CASRTGDQPQHF
J: TRBJ2-1; V: TRBV9; size: .; D: .; DNA: TGTGCCAGCAGCGTAGCTCGGGGCCCCGGGCAGTTCTTC; CDR3: CASSVARGPGQFF
J: TRBJ2-3; V: TRBV20-1; size: .; D: TRBD2; DNA: TGCAGTGCTGAAGAGACTAGCGGGAAGAGCACAGATACGCAGTATTTT; CDR3: CSAEETSGKSTDTQYF
J: TRBJ2-7; V: TRBV12-3/TRBV12-4; size: few; D: .; DNA: TGTGCCAGCAGTTCAGGGCCGAGGACCTACGAGCAGTACTTC; CDR3: CASSSGPRTYEQYF
J: TRBJ2-3; V: TRBV28; size: .; D: .; DNA: TGTGCCAGCCCCCCTAGACGGGTTAGCACAGATACGCAGTATTTT; CDR3: CASPPRRVSTDTQYF
J: TRBJ2-3; V: TRBV24-1; size: few; D: TRBD1; DNA: TGTGCCACCAGAGGAAGACAGGGCCTCGCAGATACGCAGTATTTT; CDR3: CATRGRQGLADTQYF